The 27 T cell receptor beta chains below all came from one sample that was sequenced in a study of blood T cell repertoires in COVID-19. The repertoire was sequenced with immunoSEQ multiplex PCR; TCRdb's copy has only in-frame clones and lacks some. The sample shows hundreds of thousands of clones, approximately 88% of them seen only once. The source material was peripheral blood. Source of these receptors: a man aged 60-69 years who had recovered from COVID-19.

For the CDR3, the DNA is TGCGCCAGCAGCTTACAGGGAGTTAACACTGAAGCTTTCTTT. Translation: CASSLQGVNTEAFF. This rearrangement joins TRBV5-1 to TRBJ1-1; tentative D call: TRBD1 (6 bases). The CDR3 length is 14 residues. Trimming removed 2 bases from V and 2 bases from J, with 10 bases in between. CDR1 and CDR2 (germline): SGHRS, YFSETQ.

The gene calls are TRBV25-1 and TRBJ2-7, with D perhaps matching TRBD1 (6 bases). The CDR3 has 15 residues. V shed 6 bases and J shed 5 bases, with 20 bases lying between them. Germline-derived CDR1 and CDR2 are MGHDK and SYGVNS. In nucleotides, the CDR3 is TGTGCCAGCAGCGACGGACAGCTAGTGCGCAACGAGCAGTACTTC. Translation: CASSDGQLVRNEQYF.

This chain connects TRBV6-6 to TRBJ2-7; D perhaps matches TRBD1 (5 bases). The CDR3 totals 13 residues. V shed 10 bases and J shed 3 bases, with 16 bases lying between them. Germline values: CDR1 MNHNY, CDR2 SVGAGI (reference sequence). CDR3 sequence reads: CATSRVESYEQYF. The CDR3 DNA sequence: TGTGCCACCAGCAGGGTAGAGAGCTACGAGCAGTACTTC.

V is TRBV6-5 and J is TRBJ1-1, with a tentative D call TRBD1 (6 bases). V dropped 4 bases and J dropped 1 base, with 7 bases sitting between them. CDR1 is MNHEY, CDR2 SVGAGI, per germline. CDR3 length: 13 residues. CDR3 residues: CASSWTANTEAFF. The CDR3 DNA sequence: TGTGCCAGCAGTTGGACAGCGAACACTGAAGCTTTCTTT.

This chain links TRBV5-5 with TRBJ2-1; 9 nucleotides agree with TRBD2. Trimming removed 3 bases from V and 9 bases from J; junction bases left unmatched: 7. This CDR3 contains 14 residues. Per germline, CDR1 SGHKS and CDR2 YYEKEE (reference sequence). The CDR3 reads CASSSGTSWGEQFF. The DNA of the CDR3 is TGTGCCAGCAGCTCAGGGACTAGCTGGGGTGAGCAGTTCTTC.

V usage is TRBV27 and J usage is TRBJ1-1; TRBD1 is a possible D gene (6 bases). Between the trimmed V and J ends, which lost 5 bases and 11 bases, there was a span of 15 bases. The CDR3 sequence is 12 residues long. The V gene's germline CDR1 is MNHEY and CDR2 SMNVEV (reference sequence). The CDR3 nucleotides are TGTGCCAGCAGTAACTCAGGGGTTAGGGCTTTCTTT. The encoded protein is CASSNSGVRAFF.

As DNA, the CDR3 is TGTGCCACCCGAGGCGTAGCCGCGAACACCGGGGAGCTGTTTTTT. Translation: CATRGVAANTGELFF. The rearrangement links TRBV6-5 to TRBJ2-2; the D is unclear. CDR3 length: 15 amino acids. Trimming shortened V by 10 bases and J by 0 bases, and 15 bases separated the two germline ends. The V gene's germline CDR1 is MNHEY and CDR2 SVGAGI.

Only one count was recorded for this clone. This rearrangement joins TRBV20-1 to TRBJ2-1, with 7 bases that match TRBD2. The ends lost 3 bases at V and 9 bases at J; junction bases unmatched: 11. Per the germline V gene, CDR1 is DFQATT and CDR2 is SNEGSKA (reference sequence). CDR3 length: 14 residues. CDR3 loop: CSASSRERRSEQFF. The CDR3 region has the DNA TGCAGTGCTAGTTCGCGGGAGCGGCGGAGTGAGCAGTTCTTC.

The chain uses TRBV10-3 and TRBJ1-1; TRBD1 aligns across 9 bases. Trimming cost V 7 bases and J 3 bases; bases outside gene matches: 6. Per germline, CDR1 ENHRY and CDR2 SYGVKD. The CDR3 consists of 14 residues. For the CDR3, the DNA is TGTGCCATCAAGACGGGACAGGGTTACACTGAAGCTTTCTTT. Translated: CAIKTGQGYTEAFF.

In this sample, this clone turned up once. The J gene is TRBJ2-1, the V gene TRBV7-3; 8 bases match TRBD1. Unmatched junction bases numbered 3, after V lost 3 bases and J lost 8 bases. CDR1 and CDR2 from the germline V gene are SGHTA and FQGTGA. This CDR3 is built from 13 residues. The CDR3 loop reads CASSFNRGYEQFF. The DNA of the CDR3 is TGTGCCAGCAGCTTCAACAGGGGGTATGAGCAGTTCTTC. The full variable domain, completed using reference TRBV7-3 and TRBJ2-1, is GAGVSQTPSNKVTEKGKYVELRCDPISGHTALYWYRQSLGQGPEFLIYFQGTGAADDSGLPNDRFFAVRPEGSVSTLKIQRTERGDSAVYLCASSFNRGYEQFFGPGTRLTVL.

The rearrangement joins TRBV30 to TRBJ2-7; 10 bases agree with TRBD1. The trim removed 0 bases at V and 2 bases at J, leaving 4 bases unmatched. The CDR3 consists of 15 residues. Germline V lookup: CDR1 GTSNPN, CDR2 SVGIG (reference sequence). The chain's CDR3 is CAWSVTGTGAYEQYF. CDR3 DNA sequence: TGTGCCTGGAGTGTAACCGGGACAGGGGCCTACGAGCAGTACTTC.

V and J are TRBV5-4 and TRBJ2-2; D might be TRBD1 (7 bases). V lost 4 bases and J 6 bases, leaving 10 bases between the germline ends. This CDR3 is built from 13 residues. Germline V gene sequence: CDR1 SGHNT, CDR2 YYREEE (reference sequence). CDR3 amino acids: CASSAGTAGELFF. CDR3 nucleotides: TGTGCCAGCAGCGCGGGGACAGCCGGGGAGCTGTTTTTT.

The chain links TRBV2 to TRBJ2-5, with 7 bases lining up with TRBD2. V shed 6 bases, J shed 6 bases, and the junction held 1 base outside the gene matches. The CDR3 length is 11 residues. Germline lookup yields CDR1 SNHLY and CDR2 FYNNEI. The CDR3 loop is CASRGGKTQYF. The CDR3 DNA reads TGTGCCAGCAGGGGAGGGAAGACCCAGTACTTC.

CDR3 bases: TGTGCTAGTGGTTTGTTACAGAACACTGAAGCTTTCTTT. Its translation: CASGLLQNTEAFF. The gene calls are TRBV12-5 and TRBJ1-1, with D unclear. V lost 2 bases and J 1 base, leaving 5 bases between the germline ends. CDR3 length: 13 residues. CDR1 is LGHNT and CDR2 is FRNRAP in the germline V gene.

J is TRBJ2-1 and V is TRBV7-9; TRBD2 agrees at 7 bases. This CDR3 contains 13 residues. The V gene's germline CDR1 is SEHNR and CDR2 FQNEAQ (reference sequence). V lost 5 bases to trimming and J lost 6 bases; unmatched junction nucleotides: 4. CDR3 sequence reads: CASSPVAGNEQFF. DNA for the CDR3: TGTGCCAGCAGCCCCGTAGCGGGCAATGAGCAGTTCTTC.

The chain joins TRBV27 to TRBJ1-3; 7 bases align to TRBD1. The CDR3 spans 14 residues. The ends lost 5 bases at V and 2 bases at J; junction bases unmatched: 3. Germline V lookup: CDR1 MNHEY, CDR2 SMNVEV (reference sequence). CDR3 in DNA: TGTGCCAGCAGTGCAGGGGGAGCTGGAAACACCATATATTTT. Translating it yields CASSAGGAGNTIYF.

CDR3 sequence: CASSLGGGLGFF. The CDR3, as DNA: TGTGCCAGCTCCCTCGGGGGGGGGTTAGGGTTTTTT. This chain joins TRBV18 and TRBJ1-4, with D tentatively TRBD1 (5 bases). The CDR3 runs 12 residues. Looked up from germline, CDR1 is KGHSH and CDR2 is LQKENI. V was clipped by 6 bases and J by 16 bases, with 18 bases between them.

J is TRBJ2-3 and V is TRBV19; 8 bases are a match to TRBD2. J gave up 3 bases and V 3 bases, and 5 bases lay outside the gene matches. This CDR3 comprises 15 residues. The V gene's germline CDR1 is LNHDA and CDR2 SQIVND (reference sequence). DNA of the CDR3: TGTGCCAGTAGTATCCCTTTAGCGGGGACAGATACGCAGTATTTT. This sequence encodes CASSIPLAGTDTQYF.

The chain recombines TRBV7-2 with TRBJ2-1; 8 nucleotides match TRBD2. The J segment lost 0 bases and the V segment lost 5 bases, leaving 12 bases of the junction unmatched. Germline CDR1 SGHTA, CDR2 FQGNSA. CDR3 size: 18 residues. The CDR3 DNA reads TGTGCCAGCAGCGCTAGCGGGCCCGATTTCAACTCCTACAATGAGCAGTTCTTC. Protein sequence: CASSASGPDFNSYNEQFF.

V is TRBV7-8 and J is TRBJ2-2; 9 bases are shared with TRBD1. The CDR3 has 15 amino acids. Germline loops: CDR1 SGHVS, CDR2 FQNEAQ. V lost 3 bases and J lost 5; bases outside the gene matches: 4. CDR3 in amino acids: CASSFWTGVTGELFF. The CDR3 DNA sequence: TGTGCCAGCAGCTTTTGGACAGGGGTAACCGGGGAGCTGTTTTTT.

This clone is a singleton in its sample. The chain links TRBV28 to TRBJ1-2; D gene unclear. CDR1 is MDHEN and CDR2 is SYDVKM in the germline V gene. CDR3 length: 14 residues. Trimming took off 4 bases at V and 7 bases at J, with 16 bases between the two ends. The CDR3 nucleotides are TGTGCCAGCAGTTCGGGGATTCGATCGGGTGGCTACACCTTC. It codes for CASSSGIRSGGYTF.

CDR3 protein: CASSSGLLHKPYEQYF. CDR3 in DNA: TGCGCCAGCAGCTCGGGACTCCTTCACAAACCCTACGAGCAGTACTTC. The chain links TRBV5-1 to TRBJ2-7; D may be TRBD2 (6 bases). The CDR3 sequence is 16 residues long. CDR1 and CDR2 (germline): SGHRS, YFSETQ. Between the trimmed V and J ends, which lost 3 bases and 2 bases, there was a span of 18 bases.

This clone was recorded once. V usage is TRBV19 and J usage is TRBJ2-1; 7 positions match TRBD2. There are 16 residues in the CDR3. Germline V CDR1 and CDR2: LNHDA, SQIVND (reference sequence). Germline trimming cut 3 bases from V and 2 bases from J; bases unmatched to any gene: 7. The CDR3 nucleotides are TGTGCCAGTAGTATCGCGGCGGGAGCTCCCTACAATGAGCAGTTCTTC. It yields the protein CASSIAAGAPYNEQFF.

This clone was observed once. This CDR3 reads CASSPTSYYGYTF. CDR3 DNA sequence: TGTGCCAGCTCACCGACAAGTTATTATGGCTACACCTTC. The chain recombines TRBV18 with TRBJ1-2; D is undetermined. Trimming removed 3 bases from V and 5 bases from J, with 10 bases in between. Germline V gene lookup returns CDR1 KGHSH and CDR2 LQKENI. The CDR3 contains 13 residues.

The chain links TRBV6-1 to TRBJ2-1; 8 bases agree with TRBD2. Trimming at V came to 3 bases and at J to 7 bases, leaving 5 bases not matched to a gene. Germline V gives CDR1 MNHNS, CDR2 SASEGT. There are 14 residues in the CDR3. The CDR3 bases are TGTGCCAGCAGTGACGGGGGGGCTATGAATGAGCAGTTCTTC. It is translated as CASSDGGAMNEQFF.

The chain is built from TRBV7-9 and TRBJ2-7; D is possibly TRBD2 (6 bases). The CDR3 consists of 14 residues. Trimming took off 6 bases at V and 5 bases at J, with 17 bases between the two ends. Looked up from germline, CDR1 is SEHNR and CDR2 is FQNEAQ (reference sequence). CDR3 in DNA: TGTGCCAGCAGGGGGGGTTCCGTCCAGGACGAGCAGTACTTC. It is translated as CASRGGSVQDEQYF.

The CDR3 protein is CASSLDSGGAGSYNEQFF. The CDR3 DNA sequence: TGTGCCAGCAGCTTAGATAGCGGGGGGGCGGGATCCTACAATGAGCAGTTCTTC. The chain has TRBV7-2 and TRBJ2-1, with 11 bases fitting TRBD2. This CDR3 region has 18 residues. Germline V gives CDR1 SGHTA, CDR2 FQGNSA. V lost 1 base, J lost 1 base, and 6 bases stayed unmatched.